The next 24 T cell receptor beta chains were all read from a single sample in a study of blood T cells in healthy people across ages. A second PCR, run for roughly 7 to 11 cycles, used a sample-barcoded 5' primer plus a J-beta primer mix. TCRdb reprocessed the 5' RACE reads via MiXCR and lists one record per CDR3 protein. Of 1.5 million or so distinct CDR3 sequences detected, roughly 43% appear once; the ten largest clones hold less than 5%. Source material: blood. The receptors were gathered from a woman aged 18-29 years in good health.

The V gene is TRBV11-2, the J gene TRBJ2-1; the match to TRBD2 covers 11 bases. Germline-derived CDR1 and CDR2 are SGHAT and FQNNGV. V gave up 5 bases and J gave up 8 bases; unmatched junction bases: 11. The CDR3 has 16 amino acids. CDR3 sequence: CASSPPTSGSFHEQFF. CDR3 nucleotides: TGTGCCAGCAGCCCTCCCACTAGCGGGAGTTTCCATGAGCAGTTCTTC.

This chain links TRBV18 with TRBJ2-1; D assignment may be TRBD1 or TRBD2 (5 bases each). V lost 3 bases and J 10 bases, leaving 16 bases between the germline ends. This CDR3 region has 14 residues. CDR1 KGHSH and CDR2 LQKENI come from the germline V gene. CDR3 in amino acids: CASSPRNGASEQFF. CDR3 nucleotide sequence: TGTGCCAGCTCACCGCGAAACGGGGCCTCCGAGCAGTTCTTC.

This chain uses TRBV24-1 with TRBJ2-3, with D possibly matching TRBD2 (5 bases). The length of the CDR3 is 15 residues. CDR1 is KGHDR and CDR2 is SFDVKD in the germline V gene. V gave up 5 bases and J gave up 2 bases, with 13 bases separating them. CDR3 sequence reads: CATSVGEGVTDTQYF. The DNA of the CDR3 is TGTGCCACCAGTGTCGGGGAAGGTGTCACAGATACGCAGTATTTT.

This chain connects TRBV9 to TRBJ2-5, with 8 bases matching TRBD1. This CDR3 is 15 amino acids long. CDR1 is SGDLS, CDR2 YYNGEE, per germline. V shed 4 bases and J 0 bases; nucleotides not matched to a gene: 5. The CDR3 coding sequence is TGTGCCAGCAGCAGAGCGGACAGGGACCAAGAGACCCAGTACTTC. Its protein product is CASSRADRDQETQYF.

The V gene is TRBV27, the J gene TRBJ1-2; 8 nucleotides line up with TRBD1. The V segment lost 1 base and the J segment 5 bases; nucleotides outside the gene matches: 6. CDR3 length equals 15 residues. From germline, CDR1 is MNHEY and CDR2 SMNVEV (reference sequence). The CDR3: CASSLLAGGAYGYTF. The DNA of the CDR3 is TGTGCCAGCAGTTTATTGGCAGGGGGCGCATATGGCTACACCTTC.

V is TRBV7-2 and J is TRBJ2-4; D possibly corresponds to TRBD1 (6 bases). The J call may be in error: the DNA end matches TRBJ2-7 better. CDR1 and CDR2 from the germline V gene are SGHTA and FQGNSA. CDR3 length: 15 residues. The CDR3 loop is CASSSCRGPFYEQYF. The CDR3 DNA follows: TGTGCCAGCAGCTCCTGCAGGGGTCCTTTTTACGAGCAGTACTTC.

The chain recombines TRBV29-1 with TRBJ2-5; 8 bases map to TRBD1. The germline V gene has CDR1 SQVTM and CDR2 ANQGSEA. V lost 6 bases to trimming and J lost 4 bases; unmatched junction nucleotides: 7. The CDR3 runs 13 residues. The CDR3 spells CSVRTGGRETQYF. The CDR3 DNA reads as TGCAGCGTCCGAACAGGGGGGCGAGAGACCCAGTACTTC.

V usage is TRBV6-6 and J usage is TRBJ2-1; no reliable D call. Between the trimmed V and J ends, which lost 2 bases and 5 bases, there was a span of 4 bases. Germline assignment: CDR1 MNHNY and CDR2 SVGAGI (reference sequence). This CDR3 is built from 12 residues. The CDR3: CASSYGHNEQFF. CDR3 nucleotide sequence: TGTGCCAGCAGTTACGGTCACAATGAGCAGTTCTTC.

The chain joins TRBV20-1 to TRBJ1-1; D is perhaps TRBD1 (5 bases). CDR3 size: 15 residues. V shed 3 bases and J shed 5 bases, with 19 bases lying between them. Germline lookup yields CDR1 DFQATT and CDR2 SNEGSKA (reference sequence). CDR3 sequence (DNA): TGCAGTGCTAGGGGGACCGGATGGGTAGGGACTGAAGCTTTCTTT. Translated: CSARGTGWVGTEAFF.

The chain has TRBV5-5 and TRBJ1-2, with D tentatively TRBD1 (5 bases). The CDR3 extends over 15 amino acids. Per germline, CDR1 SGHKS and CDR2 YYEKEE (reference sequence). Trimming pared 0 bases from V and 0 bases from J, leaving 9 bases between. The CDR3 loop is CASSLGQIANYGYTF. CDR3 sequence (DNA): TGTGCCAGCAGCTTGGGACAGATCGCTAACTATGGCTACACCTTC.

Worth noting for this clonotype: Here the CDR3 omits its conserved ending phenylalanine or tryptophan, so a read error is the likely source. J is TRBJ2-7 and V is TRBV9, with D perhaps matching TRBD1 or TRBD2 (5 bases each). CDR1 SGDLS and CDR2 YYNGEE come from the germline V gene. The length of the CDR3 is 14 residues. Trimming removed 0 bases at V and 3 bases at J, with 10 bases between. CDR3 in amino acids: CASSVEGTFYEQYI. The CDR3 region has the DNA TGTGCCAGCAGCGTAGAGGGGACCTTCTACGAGCAGTACATC.

This chain connects TRBV15 to TRBJ1-1; D remains ambiguous. Trimming pared 1 base from V and 1 base from J, leaving 10 bases between. The germline V gene encodes CDR1 LNHNV and CDR2 YYDKDF (reference sequence). The CDR3 has 15 residues. DNA of the CDR3: TGTGCCACCAGCAGAGCGGGGTTTAGGAACACTGAAGCTTTCTTT. It encodes CATSRAGFRNTEAFF.

The rearrangement links TRBV10-3 to TRBJ2-1; 14 bases line up with TRBD2. The germline gives CDR1 ENHRY, CDR2 SYGVKD. V lost 6 bases to trimming and J lost 0 bases; unmatched junction nucleotides: 7. CDR3 length equals 18 residues. The CDR3 DNA is TGTGCCATCAGGCCGGGACTAGCGGGGGCCGTCTCCTACAATGAGCAGTTCTTC. This sequence encodes CAIRPGLAGAVSYNEQFF.

The chain is built from TRBV15 and TRBJ2-1; D is undetermined. Germline CDR1 reads LNHNV; CDR2 reads YYDKDF (reference sequence). V was cut by 1 base and J by 0 bases, with 19 bases left in between. This CDR3 is 19 amino acids long. CDR3 in DNA: TGTGCCACCAGCAGAGTACGAGCCCTTTTTTTCAGCTCCTACAATGAGCAGTTCTTC. This codes for CATSRVRALFFSSYNEQFF.

In this sample, this clonotype turned up a few times. The chain's CDR3 is CSVRAVYGYTF. DNA of the CDR3: TGCAGCGTTCGTGCAGTATATGGCTACACCTTC. This chain connects TRBV29-1 to TRBJ1-2; no clear D. Trimming took 5 bases from V and 5 from J, leaving 9 bases between them. The CDR3 spans 11 residues. In germline, CDR1 is SQVTM, CDR2 ANQGSEA.

The chain couples TRBV11-1 to TRBJ2-1; D may correspond to TRBD1 or TRBD2 (6 bases each). V lost 5 bases and J 8 bases, leaving 28 bases between the germline ends. This CDR3 comprises 18 residues. Germline CDR1 and CDR2: SGHAT and FQDESV (reference sequence). Written as DNA, the CDR3 is TGTGCCAGCAGCCTTTCGGGGAGGCTCGGGACATGGGTCGATGAGCAGTTCTTC. Residues: CASSLSGRLGTWVDEQFF.

J is TRBJ2-5 and V is TRBV5-1; 12 positions match TRBD1. Judging by the DNA end, TRBJ2-4 fits better; the J call may be wrong. The CDR3 length is 20 residues. CDR1 is SGHRS, CDR2 YFSETQ, per germline. DNA for the CDR3: TGCGCCAGCAGCATTAAACCGGGACAGGGGGCTAATTCGGGCAAAAACATTCAGTACTTC. Protein sequence: CASSIKPGQGANSGKNIQYF.

This clonotype was recorded many times. The J gene is TRBJ2-1, the V gene TRBV13; the D gene is possibly TRBD1 (5 bases). CDR1 is PRHDT, CDR2 FYEKMQ, per germline (reference sequence). The CDR3 spans 15 residues. Trimming left V 2 bases short and J 0 bases short, with 8 bases between. The CDR3 DNA follows: TGTGCCAGCAGCTTACAGGGAAACTCCTACAATGAGCAGTTCTTC. It yields the protein CASSLQGNSYNEQFF.

The sample holds a few counts of this clonotype. J is TRBJ1-2 and V is TRBV28; possibly TRBD1 for D (5 bases). The CDR3 sequence is 16 residues long. Germline-derived CDR1 and CDR2 are MDHEN and SYDVKM. V gave up 3 bases and J gave up 4 bases, with 18 bases separating them. The CDR3 DNA is TGTGCCAGCAGTTTGACGATCCGGGGCCTTAGCTATGGCTACACCTTC. It specifies CASSLTIRGLSYGYTF.

The rearrangement joins TRBV29-1 to TRBJ2-1, with D perhaps matching TRBD2 (6 bases). Matching the DNA end better, TRBJ2-7 makes the J call doubtful. The CDR3 contains 12 residues. Germline V CDR1 and CDR2: SQVTM, ANQGSEA. CDR3 sequence: CSLIREYNEQYF. In nucleotides, the CDR3 is TGCAGCTTAATCCGGGAGTACAATGAGCAGTACTTC.

This rearrangement joins TRBV7-9 to TRBJ1-2; maybe TRBD1 (5 bases). The CDR3 sequence is 12 residues long. Germline assignment: CDR1 SEHNR and CDR2 FQNEAQ (reference sequence). V lost 8 bases, J lost 2 bases, and 9 bases lay in between. CDR3 sequence: CASGTVNYGYTF. The CDR3 DNA reads as TGTGCCAGCGGGACGGTCAACTATGGCTACACCTTC. The variable domain in full, with the rest retrieved from reference TRBV7-9 and TRBJ1-2, is DTGVSQNPRHKITKRGQNVTFRCDPISEHNRLYWYRQTLGQGPEFLTYFQNEAQLEKSRLLSDRFSAERPKGSFSTLEIQRTEQGDSAMYLCASGTVNYGYTFGSGTRLTVV.

The chain recombines TRBV20-1 with TRBJ2-3, with TRBD2 matching 7 bases. Germline-derived CDR1 and CDR2 are DFQATT and SNEGSKA (reference sequence). With 1 base clipped from V and 0 bases from J, the junction kept 4 bases outside the gene matches. There are 15 residues in the CDR3. CDR3 in DNA: TGCAGTGCTAGAGGTGCTAGCGGAAGCACAGATACGCAGTATTTT. Residues: CSARGASGSTDTQYF.

This chain connects TRBV7-2 to TRBJ2-7; tentatively, D is TRBD2 (6 bases). This CDR3 region has 15 residues. Per germline, CDR1 SGHTA and CDR2 FQGNSA. The V and J ends lost 1 base and 3 bases respectively, with 13 bases between them. CDR3 sequence reads: CASSLGGGGGYEQYF. The CDR3 DNA reads as TGTGCCAGCAGCTTAGGGGGTGGGGGAGGCTACGAGCAGTACTTC.

This clonotype was found a few times. The J gene is TRBJ1-5, the V gene TRBV12-3 or TRBV12-4, with D hard to call. V gave up 1 base and J gave up 0 bases, with 13 bases separating them. The CDR3 extends over 17 amino acids. The CDR3 loop reads CASSLVRAAYSNQPQHF. CDR3 DNA: TGTGCCAGCAGTTTAGTAAGGGCTGCTTATAGCAATCAGCCCCAGCATTTT.